This TCR beta chain was sequenced for a study of shared clonotypes between healthy human individuals. About this clone itself: The target antigen is unknown.

The germline V and J ends were trimmed by 1 base and 5 bases, with 9 bases remaining between them. CDR1 is SNHLY and CDR2 is FYNNEI in the germline V gene. The CDR3 totals 13 residues. Study-wide results and caveats: Larger estimated richness was generally seen in naive subsets than in memory subsets. Represented diversity (both genetic and exposure-history) was limited by the small number of donors.

TCRdb keeps only in-frame clones here, not all; method: immunoSEQ multiplex PCR. The sample comprises around 1.1 million clones, around 77% of which are singletons, and 0.7% to 0.95% rests with the top ten. The chain has TRBV2 and TRBJ2-7; D is uncertain. Sample: memory CD4+ T cells from PBMCs. Documented subset: CD45RA-negative fraction. This TCR came from a man aged 18 to 30 in good health. Some clones in this sample may be carry-over from other donors' samples. CDR3 sequence reads: CASSEERSHEQYF. In DNA form, the CDR3 reads TGTGCCAGCAGTGAAGAACGGTCTCACGAGCAGTACTTC.